Following are 29 T cell receptor beta chains from one sample sequenced in a study of blood T cell repertoires in COVID-19. Using immunoSEQ multiplex PCR, the repertoire was profiled, and TCRdb retains in-frame clones only, with some absent. The sample contains about 130,000 clones, 75% to 85% of which appear only once. Specimen: peripheral blood. These receptors originate from a man aged 40-55 years with active or convalescent COVID-19.

This clone was detected once. The chain links TRBV5-1 to TRBJ1-1; 7 bases line up with TRBD1. Germline V CDR1 and CDR2: SGHRS, YFSETQ. The J segment lost 1 base and the V segment lost 4 bases, leaving 1 base of the junction unmatched. This CDR3 is 13 amino acids long. The CDR3 DNA is TGCGCCAGCAGCAGGGACAGGAACACTGAAGCTTTCTTT. This codes for CASSRDRNTEAFF.

The DNA of the CDR3 is TGTGCCAGCAGTTACTCACTAGCGGGGGTGAACACCGGGGAGCTGTTTTTT. It translates to CASSYSLAGVNTGELFF. The rearrangement links TRBV6-2 or TRBV6-3 to TRBJ2-2, with TRBD2 identical over 11 bases. CDR1 is MNHEY, CDR2 SVGEGT, per germline. The CDR3 has 17 amino acids. The J segment lost 1 base and the V segment lost 0 bases, leaving 1 base of the junction unmatched.

This chain's CDR3 is CASSDIGEQFF. The CDR3 DNA sequence: TGTGCCAGCAGCGATATCGGGGAGCAGTTCTTC. The genes are TRBV7-9 and TRBJ2-1; the D is unclear. Trimming left V 5 bases short and J 10 bases short, with 9 bases between. From germline, CDR1 is SEHNR and CDR2 FQNEAQ (reference sequence). This CDR3 has 11 amino acids.

This chain uses TRBV10-3 with TRBJ2-2; a possible D gene is TRBD1 (6 bases). The germline V and J ends were trimmed by 3 bases and 4 bases, with 18 bases remaining between them. The germline V gene encodes CDR1 ENHRY and CDR2 SYGVKD. The length of the CDR3 is 17 residues. The CDR3 nucleotides read TGTGCCATCAGTGACTTAGGACAGAGACGTTCCACCGGGGAGCTGTTTTTT. Its protein product is CAISDLGQRRSTGELFF.

V usage is TRBV9 and J usage is TRBJ2-2, with 11 bases lining up with TRBD1. V lost 4 bases and J lost 4; bases outside the gene matches: 3. CDR3 size: 15 residues. From germline, CDR1 is SGDLS and CDR2 YYNGEE. The DNA of the CDR3 is TGTGCCAGCAGCCAAGGACAGGGGGCCACCGGGGAGCTGTTTTTT. It encodes CASSQGQGATGELFF.

V is TRBV7-3 and J is TRBJ2-2; 8 bases are shared with TRBD2. CDR1 SGHTA and CDR2 FQGTGA come from the germline V gene. With 6 bases clipped from V and 1 base from J, the junction kept 4 bases outside the gene matches. The CDR3 consists of 15 residues. CDR3 bases: TGTGCCAGCAGAAGCAGCGGGGGGAACACCGGGGAGCTGTTTTTT. Its protein is CASRSSGGNTGELFF. The whole variable domain, filled in from reference TRBV7-3 and TRBJ2-2, reads GAGVSQTPSNKVTEKGKYVELRCDPISGHTALYWYRQSLGQGPEFLIYFQGTGAADDSGLPNDRFFAVRPEGSVSTLKIQRTERGDSAVYLCASRSSGGNTGELFFGEGSRLTVL.

V usage is TRBV5-1 and J usage is TRBJ1-4; TRBD1 matches at 9 bases. Looked up from germline, CDR1 is SGHRS and CDR2 is YFSETQ. The CDR3 covers 16 residues. J lost 6 bases, V lost 2 bases, and 8 bases had no gene match. The CDR3 here is CASSLVQGARDEKLFF. The CDR3 coding sequence is TGCGCCAGCAGCTTAGTACAGGGGGCAAGGGATGAAAAACTGTTTTTT.

In this sample, this clone turned up once. At one end the junction does not follow the germline gene, possibly because of a read error. The same CDR3 also results from other DNA sequences found in this sample. This chain connects TRBV10-2 to TRBJ2-7; D gene ambiguous. The germline gives CDR1 WSHSY, CDR2 SAAADI. The CDR3 is 12 amino acids. The CDR3 is CASSYSFYEQYF. As DNA, the CDR3 is TGTGCCAGCAGTTACAGCTTTTACGAGCAGTACTTC.

The J gene is TRBJ2-3, the V gene TRBV3-1 (or the pseudogene TRBV3-2); D call uncertain. Germline values: CDR1 LGHDT, CDR2 YNNKEL (reference sequence). V dropped 0 bases and J dropped 2 bases, with 18 bases sitting between them. The CDR3 consists of 18 residues. The DNA of the CDR3 is TGTGCCAGCAGCCAAGACCGGCGGTTCCCCCCCTACACAGATACGCAGTATTTT. Amino acid sequence: CASSQDRRFPPYTDTQYF.

The chain links TRBV6-5 to TRBJ1-1; D possibly corresponds to TRBD1 (6 bases). The V and J ends lost 1 base and 0 bases respectively, with 9 bases between them. Germline lookup yields CDR1 MNHEY and CDR2 SVGAGI. The CDR3 sequence is 15 residues long. CDR3 sequence (DNA): TGTGCCAGCAGTTACTACGGGGACATGAACACTGAAGCTTTCTTT. Its translation: CASSYYGDMNTEAFF.

The J gene is TRBJ2-7, the V gene TRBV10-3, with 10 bases matching TRBD1. Germline V gene lookup returns CDR1 ENHRY and CDR2 SYGVKD. Trimming at V came to 2 bases and at J to 6 bases, leaving 10 bases not matched to a gene. This CDR3 has 16 amino acids. The CDR3 DNA reads TGTGCCATCAGTGAGCAGGGACAGGGGCGCCCGGGCGAGCAGTACTTC. This gives the protein CAISEQGQGRPGEQYF.

The rearrangement links TRBV11-3 to TRBJ1-2; D might be TRBD1 (5 bases). V gave up 0 bases and J gave up 8 bases, with 13 bases separating them. CDR3 length: 14 amino acids. Germline-derived CDR1 and CDR2 are SGHNT and YENEEA. CDR3 loop: CASSLEGGAGGYTF. The CDR3 DNA sequence: TGTGCCAGCAGCTTAGAAGGAGGGGCAGGGGGCTACACCTTC.

This clone has ten or more counts. This chain links TRBV19 with TRBJ2-7, with D perhaps matching TRBD1 (5 bases). Trimming left V 6 bases short and J 0 bases short, with 12 bases between. This CDR3 comprises 14 residues. The germline gives CDR1 LNHDA, CDR2 SQIVND (reference sequence). The CDR3 coding sequence is TGTGCCAGTAGGGAGACAGCGAGCTCCTACGAGCAGTACTTC. Residues: CASRETASSYEQYF.

This clone was detected only once. The chain has TRBV12-5 and TRBJ1-6; D may be TRBD1 (5 bases). The CDR3 covers 15 residues. Trimming left V 0 bases short and J 14 bases short, with 17 bases between. Germline lookup yields CDR1 LGHNT and CDR2 FRNRAP. The CDR3 nucleotides are TGTGCTAGTGGTTTGGTACTGGAGGGCCGGGGGGCCCTCCACTTT. Protein product: CASGLVLEGRGALHF.

This chain connects TRBV30 to TRBJ2-1; D perhaps matches TRBD2 (5 bases). The CDR3 length is 15 residues. The V gene lost 2 bases and the J gene lost 4 bases, with 15 bases spanning the gap. CDR1 and CDR2 from the germline V gene are GTSNPN and SVGIG (reference sequence). The CDR3 bases are TGTGCCTGGAGTAACCGCCCCGGGAAGTACAATGAGCAGTTCTTC. Its protein is CAWSNRPGKYNEQFF. Full variable domain (outside the CDR3, taken from reference TRBV30 and TRBJ2-1): SQTIHQWPATLVQPVGSPLSLECTVEGTSNPNLYWYRQAAGRGLQLLFYSVGIGQISSEVPQNLSASRPQDRQFILSSKKLLLSDSGFYLCAWSNRPGKYNEQFFGPGTRLTVL.

J is TRBJ1-2 and V is TRBV9, with 8 bases aligning to TRBD1. The CDR3 loop spans 15 amino acids. Per germline, CDR1 SGDLS and CDR2 YYNGEE. V lost 0 bases and J lost 6; bases outside the gene matches: 7. DNA of the CDR3: TGTGCCAGCAGCGTAGCAGGGGGCGATCTTCATGGCTACACCTTC. This sequence encodes CASSVAGGDLHGYTF.

The V and J genes are TRBV18 and TRBJ2-7; D might be TRBD2 (5 bases). V lost 3 bases and J 6 bases, leaving 18 bases between the germline ends. CDR1 and CDR2 from the germline V gene are KGHSH and LQKENI. The CDR3 covers 15 residues. CDR3 sequence (DNA): TGTGCCAGCTCACCCATATCCGGGCCTGGAGGCGAGCAGTACTTC. Translating it yields CASSPISGPGGEQYF.

This clone showed up just once. The gene calls are TRBV19 and TRBJ1-5, with TRBD1 as a possible D gene (5 bases). The V end lost 8 bases, the J end lost 6 bases, and 11 bases lay between the germline ends. Germline-derived CDR1 and CDR2 are LNHDA and SQIVND (reference sequence). The CDR3 extends over 12 amino acids. This CDR3 reads CASAQGGQPQHF. The CDR3, as DNA: TGTGCCAGTGCGCAGGGCGGTCAGCCCCAGCATTTT.

This chain links TRBV10-2 with TRBJ2-1, with 8 bases that match TRBD1. V was pared by 4 bases and J by 4 bases, with 3 bases of the junction left unmatched. The CDR3 loop spans 14 amino acids. Germline values: CDR1 WSHSY, CDR2 SAAADI. The CDR3 loop reads CASSGTGRYNEQFF. The CDR3 region has the DNA TGCGCCAGCAGTGGGACAGGGCGGTACAATGAGCAGTTCTTC.

The chain is built from TRBV7-9 and TRBJ1-3, with D perhaps TRBD1 (5 bases). The V gene lost 2 bases and the J gene lost 4 bases, with 21 bases spanning the gap. This CDR3 contains 18 residues. Germline CDR1 SEHNR, CDR2 FQNEAQ (reference sequence). The CDR3 DNA reads as TGTGCCAGCAGCTTAAGGTCGGGGGGTTTCGATTCGGGAAACACCATATATTTT. Translated, it gives CASSLRSGGFDSGNTIYF. Together with reference TRBV7-9 and TRBJ1-3, the CDR3 gives the full variable domain: DTGVSQNPRHKITKRGQNVTFRCDPISEHNRLYWYRQTLGQGPEFLTYFQNEAQLEKSRLLSDRFSAERPKGSFSTLEIQRTEQGDSAMYLCASSLRSGGFDSGNTIYFGEGSWLTVV.

The chain joins TRBV5-1 to TRBJ1-1; no clear D gene. The CDR3 spans 16 residues. V lost 4 bases to trimming and J lost 1 base, with 17 bases between them. Germline V gene data show CDR1 as SGHRS and CDR2 as YFSETQ. The CDR3 DNA reads TGCGCCAGCAGCCGAGAAGGAGGGCCTGGGAACACTGAAGCTTTCTTT. It specifies CASSREGGPGNTEAFF.

The chain joins TRBV4-3 to TRBJ1-3; TRBD1 agrees at 8 bases. The CDR3 length is 17 residues. V lost 0 bases, J lost 1 base, and 5 bases stayed unmatched. Germline-derived CDR1 and CDR2 are LGHNA and YSLEER. CDR3 DNA sequence: TGCGCCAGCAGCCAAGAGGACAGGGCTATATCTGGAAACACCATATATTTT. Protein: CASSQEDRAISGNTIYF.

The chain recombines TRBV29-1 with TRBJ2-1, with 12 bases lining up with TRBD2. Germline assignment: CDR1 SQVTM and CDR2 ANQGSEA. The V segment lost 3 bases and the J segment 10 bases; nucleotides outside the gene matches: 10. CDR3 length: 15 amino acids. The CDR3 sequence: CSVDNPSGRAEEQFF. The CDR3 DNA follows: TGCAGCGTTGATAACCCTAGCGGGAGGGCTGAGGAGCAGTTCTTC.

Notes on this clone: Other DNA sequences in the same sample also yield this CDR3. The chain links TRBV27 to TRBJ1-6; D gene uncertain. CDR1 and CDR2 from the germline V gene are MNHEY and SMNVEV (reference sequence). CDR3 length: 14 residues. V was clipped by 2 bases and J by 3 bases, with 5 bases between them. The CDR3 coding sequence is TGTGCCAGCAGTTTAAGAGGCTATAATTCACCCCTCCACTTT. This encodes CASSLRGYNSPLHF.

The chain uses TRBV30 and TRBJ1-5; possible D gene TRBD1, 6 bases. This CDR3 is 13 amino acids long. Trimming shortened V by 3 bases and J by 4 bases, and 10 bases separated the two germline ends. Germline V lookup: CDR1 GTSNPN, CDR2 SVGIG (reference sequence). This CDR3 is CAWRTGPNQPQHF. CDR3 nucleotides: TGTGCCTGGAGGACAGGACCTAATCAGCCCCAGCATTTT.

V and J are TRBV2 and TRBJ1-6; 7 nucleotides match TRBD1. The CDR3 runs to 14 residues. V lost 8 bases to trimming and J lost 7 bases; unmatched junction nucleotides: 8. The V gene's germline CDR1 is SNHLY and CDR2 FYNNEI. CDR3 in amino acids: CASSMGQKNSPLHF. The DNA of the CDR3 is TGTGCCAGCTCAATGGGACAGAAGAATTCACCCCTCCACTTT.

At least ten counts were recorded for this clone. The chain couples TRBV7-9 to TRBJ1-2, with D tentatively TRBD1 (5 bases). The CDR3 has 15 residues. Germline V gene data show CDR1 as SEHNR and CDR2 as FQNEAQ (reference sequence). The germline V and J ends were trimmed by 1 base and 0 bases, with 9 bases remaining between them. CDR3 bases: TGTGCCAGCAGCTTAGACAGGTTGGCTAACTATGGCTACACCTTC. It codes for CASSLDRLANYGYTF.

The chain employs TRBV2 and TRBJ1-4, with 7 nucleotides matching TRBD1. Germline-derived CDR1 and CDR2 are SNHLY and FYNNEI. J lost 8 bases, V lost 6 bases, and 6 bases had no gene match. This CDR3 contains 13 residues. The CDR3 nucleotides read TGTGCCAGCAGACTAGGGGGCGACGAAAAACTGTTTTTT. Its translation: CASRLGGDEKLFF.

As for this clone: An end of the junction differs from the germline gene, which may be a read error. This rearrangement joins TRBV18 to TRBJ1-2; 9 bases align to TRBD1. The germline V gene has CDR1 KGHSH and CDR2 LQKENI. The CDR3 contains 16 residues. This CDR3 is CASSANSPGQGGRQSF. The CDR3, as DNA: TGTGCCAGCTCAGCTAACTCGCCGGGACAGGGTGGAAGACAGAGCTTC.